A selection of T cell receptor beta chains follows, all from one sample in a study of T-cell reconstitution after alpha-beta-depleted transplantation in children. MiXCR, applied by TCRdb to the PCR reads, yields one record per CDR3 protein. Here the sample spans a few hundred thousand distinct CDR3 sequences, about a fifth being singletons. This material consisted of PBMCs from the stem cell graft donor, taken from the stem cell graft. Receptors were obtained from a human donor who donated a stem cell graft to a child with acute myeloid leukemia. Each CDR3 is given with its conserved first and last residue. Each record gives: J gene, D gene, clone size, V gene, CDR3 DNA, CDR3 protein. A D gene is named only where the DNA matches it firmly. Clone size is not always given. Where it is, it says once, few, many or a class for expanded clones.

J: TRBJ1-6; D: -; size: -; V: TRBV7-3; DNA: TGTGCCAGCAGCCCTCAGATGGGTTCACCCCTCCACTTT; CDR3: CASSPQMGSPLHF
J: TRBJ2-3; D: TRBD2; size: -; V: TRBV7-9; DNA: TGTGCCAGCAGCTTATCGAGAACTAGCGGGATCGGCCATACGCAGTATTTT; CDR3: CASSLSRTSGIGHTQYF
J: TRBJ2-7; D: -; size: many; V: TRBV15; DNA: TGTGCCACCAGCAGAGCTGGACAGAACTACGAGCAGTACTTC; CDR3: CATSRAGQNYEQYF
J: TRBJ1-2; D: -; size: many; V: TRBV4-3; DNA: TGCGCCAGCAGCCAAGATCAGATCTATGGCTACACCTTC; CDR3: CASSQDQIYGYTF
J: TRBJ2-1; D: TRBD2; size: few; V: TRBV12-3/TRBV12-4; DNA: TGTGCCAGCAGCCCTAGACTAGCGACTATCTACAATGAGCAGTTCTTC; CDR3: CASSPRLATIYNEQFF
J: TRBJ2-7; D: TRBD1; size: many; V: TRBV29-1; DNA: TGCAGCGCCGTGGGGACAGGCCGGGCCTACGAGCAGTACTTC; CDR3: CSAVGTGRAYEQYF
J: TRBJ2-7; D: -; size: -; V: TRBV7-2; DNA: TGTGCCAGCAGCCAGCAGGCGGAGAGCTCCTACGAGCAGTACTTC; CDR3: CASSQQAESSYEQYF
J: TRBJ1-2; D: TRBD1; size: -; V: TRBV20-1; DNA: TGCAGTGCTGCGACAGGGGACAAATACTATGGCTACACCTTC; CDR3: CSAATGDKYYGYTF
J: TRBJ2-7; D: -; size: -; V: TRBV18; DNA: TGTGCCAGCTCACCAGTTGACACCTACTACGAGCAGTACTTC; CDR3: CASSPVDTYYEQYF
J: TRBJ2-1; D: -; size: few; V: TRBV4-2; DNA: TGTGCCAGCAGCCACGAAAACAATGAGCAGTTCTTC; CDR3: CASSHENNEQFF
J: TRBJ1-6; D: TRBD1; size: -; V: TRBV6-1; DNA: TGTGCCAGCAACCGGAAGGGGGCCAGCTCCTATAATTCACCCCTCCACTTT; CDR3: CASNRKGASSYNSPLHF
J: TRBJ2-5; D: TRBD1; size: few; V: TRBV25-1; DNA: TGTGCCAGCAGAGAGACAGGGGGACACCAATCAGTTTGGACCCAGTACTTC; CDR3: CASRETGGHQSVWTQYF
J: TRBJ2-7; D: TRBD1; size: few; V: TRBV15; DNA: TGTGCCACCAGCAGAGATTTACCGGGACAGGGTTTGTACGAGCAGTACTTC; CDR3: CATSRDLPGQGLYEQYF
J: TRBJ2-7; D: TRBD1; size: few; V: TRBV20-1; DNA: TGCAGTGCTAGAGACTCCCTCCCGGGACAGAACTACGAGCAGTACTTC; CDR3: CSARDSLPGQNYEQYF
J: TRBJ1-2; D: TRBD1; size: -; V: TRBV3-1; DNA: TGTGCCAGCAGCCCTCTACAGGGGAAAAATGGCTACACCTTC; CDR3: CASSPLQGKNGYTF
J: TRBJ2-1; D: TRBD2; size: -; V: TRBV12-3/TRBV12-4; DNA: TGTGCCAGCAGCCCGCCCCGACTAGCTCTATACAATGAGCAGTTCTTC; CDR3: CASSPPRLALYNEQFF
J: TRBJ2-7; D: TRBD2; size: few; V: TRBV5-6; DNA: TGTGCCAGCAGTTCGGGACGGCGGACTAGCGGGAGGATCTACGAGCAGTACTTC; CDR3: CASSSGRRTSGRIYEQYF
J: TRBJ2-5; D: TRBD2; size: -; V: TRBV12-3/TRBV12-4; DNA: TGTGCCAGCACCGGCGGGACTAGCGGGAGGGCCCTTGAGACCCAGTACTTC; CDR3: CASTGGTSGRALETQYF
J: TRBJ2-5; D: -; size: few; V: TRBV12-3/TRBV12-4; DNA: TGTGCCAGCAGTCAGACGGGAGATGGGGAGACCCAGTACTTC; CDR3: CASSQTGDGETQYF
J: TRBJ2-7; D: TRBD2; size: -; V: TRBV7-2; DNA: TGTGCCAGCAGCTTAGCCCCTATAGCGGGAGGAAACTACGAGCAGTACTTC; CDR3: CASSLAPIAGGNYEQYF
J: TRBJ2-1; D: TRBD1; size: many; V: TRBV24-1; DNA: TGTGCCACCAGCGAGACAGGGGTGTGGAATGAGCAGTTCTTC; CDR3: CATSETGVWNEQFF
J: TRBJ2-7; D: -; size: -; V: TRBV4-1; DNA: TGCGCCAGCAGCCAATCTCGGGACGCGTGGGGCGAGCAGTACTTC; CDR3: CASSQSRDAWGEQYF
J: TRBJ2-5; D: TRBD2; size: -; V: TRBV18; DNA: TGTGCCAGCTCACGCGCTACTAGCGCCCAAGAGACCCAGTACTTC; CDR3: CASSRATSAQETQYF
J: TRBJ1-3; D: -; size: once; V: TRBV5-4; DNA: TGTGCCAGCAGCTTGAGGCCAGGAGGATTGTCTGGAAACACCATATATTTT; CDR3: CASSLRPGGLSGNTIYF